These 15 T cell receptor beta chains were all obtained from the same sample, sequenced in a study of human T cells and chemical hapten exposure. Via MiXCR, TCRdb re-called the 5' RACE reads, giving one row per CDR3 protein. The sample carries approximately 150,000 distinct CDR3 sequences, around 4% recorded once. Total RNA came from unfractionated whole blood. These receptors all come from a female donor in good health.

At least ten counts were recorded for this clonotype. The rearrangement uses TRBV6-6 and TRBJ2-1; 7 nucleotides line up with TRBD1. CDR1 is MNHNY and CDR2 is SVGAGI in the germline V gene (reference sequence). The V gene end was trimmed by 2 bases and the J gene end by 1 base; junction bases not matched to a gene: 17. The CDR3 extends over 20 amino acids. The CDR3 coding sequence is TGTGCCAGCAGTTACCCTATGGACAGGCTTATTAACCAATCCTACAATGAGCAGTTCTTC. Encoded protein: CASSYPMDRLINQSYNEQFF.

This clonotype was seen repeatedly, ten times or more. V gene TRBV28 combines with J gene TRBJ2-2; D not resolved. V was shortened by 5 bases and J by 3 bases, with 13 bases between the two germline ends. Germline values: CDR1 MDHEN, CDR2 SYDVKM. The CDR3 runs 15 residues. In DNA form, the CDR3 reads TGTGCCAGCAGTCCGACCCCGGCGGACACCGGGGAGCTGTTTTTT. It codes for CASSPTPADTGELFF.

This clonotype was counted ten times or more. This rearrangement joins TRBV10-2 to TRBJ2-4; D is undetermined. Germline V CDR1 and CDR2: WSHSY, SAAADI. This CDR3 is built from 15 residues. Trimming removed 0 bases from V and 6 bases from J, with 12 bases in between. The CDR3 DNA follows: TGCGCCAGCAGTGAGTCTGGGTTCCGAGGAAACATTCAGTACTTC. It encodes CASSESGFRGNIQYF.

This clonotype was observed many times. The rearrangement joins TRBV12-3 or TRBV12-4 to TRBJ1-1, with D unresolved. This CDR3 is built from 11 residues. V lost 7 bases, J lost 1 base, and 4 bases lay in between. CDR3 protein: CASTWNTEAFF. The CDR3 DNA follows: TGTGCCAGCACTTGGAACACTGAAGCTTTCTTT.

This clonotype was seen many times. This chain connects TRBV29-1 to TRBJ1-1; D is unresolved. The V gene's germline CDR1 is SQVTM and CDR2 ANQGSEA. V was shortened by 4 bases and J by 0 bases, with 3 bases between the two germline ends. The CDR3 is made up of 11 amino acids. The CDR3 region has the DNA TGCAGCGTTGGAGTGAACACTGAAGCTTTCTTT. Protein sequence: CSVGVNTEAFF.

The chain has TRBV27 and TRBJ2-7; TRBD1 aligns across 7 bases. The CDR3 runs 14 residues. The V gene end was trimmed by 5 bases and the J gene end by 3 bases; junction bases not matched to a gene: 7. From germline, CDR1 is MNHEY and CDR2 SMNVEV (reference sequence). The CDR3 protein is CASSRTGFFYEQYF. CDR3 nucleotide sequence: TGTGCCAGCAGTCGGACAGGATTTTTCTACGAGCAGTACTTC.

CDR3 in amino acids: CAWSHAGRLETQYF. CDR3 in DNA: TGTGCCTGGAGTCACGCGGGGCGGTTAGAGACCCAGTACTTC. This rearrangement joins TRBV30 to TRBJ2-5, with D possibly being TRBD2 (6 bases). Trimming left V 2 bases short and J 4 bases short, with 14 bases between. The CDR3 totals 14 residues. CDR1 and CDR2 from the germline V gene are GTSNPN and SVGIG (reference sequence).

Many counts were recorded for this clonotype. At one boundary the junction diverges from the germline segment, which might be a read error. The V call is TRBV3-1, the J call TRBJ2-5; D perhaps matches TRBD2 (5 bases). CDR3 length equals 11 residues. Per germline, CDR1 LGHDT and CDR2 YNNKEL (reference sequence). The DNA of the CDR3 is TGTGCCAGCAGCCCAGGACTTACCCTGTACTTC. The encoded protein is CASSPGLTLYF.

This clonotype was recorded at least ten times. In DNA, the CDR3 is TGCGCCAGCAGTGTCGGACAGAACACTGAAGCTTTCTTT. This sequence encodes CASSVGQNTEAFF. This chain connects TRBV10-1 to TRBJ1-1, with TRBD1 as a possible D gene (5 bases). V was shortened by 4 bases and J by 1 base, with 7 bases between the two germline ends. Germline-derived CDR1 and CDR2 are WNHNN and SYGVQD (reference sequence). The CDR3 has 13 residues.

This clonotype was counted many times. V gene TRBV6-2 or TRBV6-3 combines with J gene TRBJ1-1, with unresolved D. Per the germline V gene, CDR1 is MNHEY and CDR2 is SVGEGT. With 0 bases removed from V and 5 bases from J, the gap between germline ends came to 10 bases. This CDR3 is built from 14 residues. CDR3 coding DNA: TGTGCCAGCAGTTACTCTCCGGGTTATACTGAAGCTTTCTTT. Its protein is CASSYSPGYTEAFF.

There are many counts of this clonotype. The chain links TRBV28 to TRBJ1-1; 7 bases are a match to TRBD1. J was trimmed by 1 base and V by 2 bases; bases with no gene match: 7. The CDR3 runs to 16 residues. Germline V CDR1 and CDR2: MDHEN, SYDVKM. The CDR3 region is CASSLQGPGGNTEAFF. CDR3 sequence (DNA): TGTGCCAGCAGTTTACAAGGGCCAGGGGGGAACACTGAAGCTTTCTTT.

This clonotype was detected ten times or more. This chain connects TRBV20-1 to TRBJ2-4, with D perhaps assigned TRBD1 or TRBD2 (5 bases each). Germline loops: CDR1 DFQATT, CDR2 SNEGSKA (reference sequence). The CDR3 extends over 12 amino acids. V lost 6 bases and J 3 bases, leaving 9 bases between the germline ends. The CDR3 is CSARDRKNIQYF. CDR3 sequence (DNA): TGCAGTGCCCGGGACCGCAAAAACATTCAGTACTTC.

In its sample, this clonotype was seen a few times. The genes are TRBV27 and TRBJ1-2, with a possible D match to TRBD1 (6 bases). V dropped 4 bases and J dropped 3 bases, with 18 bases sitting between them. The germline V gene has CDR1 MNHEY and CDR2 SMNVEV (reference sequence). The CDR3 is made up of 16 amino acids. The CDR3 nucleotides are TGTGCCAGCAGTTCGGGCCGGGGCAGGGGAGACTATGGCTACACCTTC. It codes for CASSSGRGRGDYGYTF.

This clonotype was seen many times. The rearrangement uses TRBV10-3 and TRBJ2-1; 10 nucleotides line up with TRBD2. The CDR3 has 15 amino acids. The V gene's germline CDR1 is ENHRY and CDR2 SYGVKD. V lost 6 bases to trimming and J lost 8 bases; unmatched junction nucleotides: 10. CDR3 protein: CAISPAGGLVHEQFF. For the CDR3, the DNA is TGTGCCATCAGCCCAGCGGGGGGGCTAGTGCATGAGCAGTTCTTC.

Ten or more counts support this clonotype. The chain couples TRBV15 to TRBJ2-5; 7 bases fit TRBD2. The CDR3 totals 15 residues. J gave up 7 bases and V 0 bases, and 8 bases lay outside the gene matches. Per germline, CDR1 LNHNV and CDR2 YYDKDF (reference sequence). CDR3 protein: CATSRDAREGSTQYF. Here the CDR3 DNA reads TGTGCCACCAGCAGAGATGCCAGGGAGGGTTCGACCCAGTACTTC.